This TCR beta chain emerged from a study of cytomegalovirus exposure and HLA in healthy donors listed by TCRdb under 2017. Context from the whole study: According to a later analysis, one platform produced both the roughly 120 validation repertoires and the 700 or so repertoires of the first cohort. A separate validation cohort of roughly 130 different subjects was used in addition to the approximately 670-subject first cohort. The study aimed to test whether signatures of past pathogen exposure could be identified by cataloging public T cell receptors. The study combined high-throughput TCR immunosequencing, statistical association of individual TCRs with disease status, and machine learning to predict cytomegalovirus infection status.

With regard to this clone: The specificity of this receptor is unknown. No base quality values were provided; no much bigger clone lies one nucleotide off.

At the junction V is shortened by 4 bases and J by 1 base, with 11 bases in between. The CDR3 sequence holds 14 residues, the cysteine and phenylalanine included. Only the CDR3 region is kept as DNA, spanning 42 bases read in frame from base 1. CDR1 is given as MNHNY and CDR2 as SVGAGI, both from the germline V gene (reference sequence). The donors belonged to the validation cohort of about 120 subjects, which was separate from the roughly 670-subject first cohort. What the research found in general, with its limitations: A few of the identified cytomegalovirus-associated TCR beta chains were confirmed in vitro to be specific for cytomegalovirus antigens. A later analysis found that TCRs clustered in the first cohort also tended to co-occur in the roughly 120 validation repertoires, with about 94% of cluster scores above 0. The classifier was reported to diagnose cytomegalovirus status with high specificity and sensitivity in both the original and validation cohorts. Across donors, most TCR sequences were observed very rarely, whereas some public TCRs were present in many individuals. A later analysis lacked HLA typing for the validation cohort, so it scored co-occurrence in that cohort across all 110 or so repertoires. The study gave a list of 150 to 200 TCR beta chains associated with cytomegalovirus. The authors suggested that the approach could potentially be generalized to other disease states and immunological phenotypes.

Library prep was done by the immunoSEQ multiplex PCR assay. In the source study's methods: A statistical classification framework was built for diagnosing cytomegalovirus status from the catalog of TCR beta chain sequences. The source is immuneACCESS, and TCRdb retained only in-frame sequences with V and J called. Part of the clones is not carried over; for the studies checked, unresolved V genes explain less than half of this, and the remainder is unexplained. V, J and clone size are taken as reported in that table, and D and trimming were inferred from the DNA itself. The sample contains 180,000 or so clones, around 84% of them found a single time. The ten most abundant clones make up over 10% of the sample.

This TCR came from a woman aged 30 to 39 in good health and CMV-seropositive. Recombination linked TRBV6-6 to TRBJ2-7; TRBD2 is a possible D gene, resting on 6 matching bases. Sample: PBMCs. The DNA is TGTGCCAGCAGTTGGGACTTAAGGTCCTACGAGCAGTACTTC. Its translation is CASSWDLRSYEQYF.